Sequencing of this T cell receptor (beta chain) was carried out in a study of blood T cells in healthy people across ages (dated by TCRdb to 2013 to 2016). Looking at the study overall: In model experiments, template switching captured roughly one uniquely barcoded TCR beta cDNA molecule for every two T cells. Two additional independent replicas of 1 million unique cDNA reads from the same blood draw were analyzed for two donors (one aged 18 to 30 and one aged 80 or older). Using deep sequencing normalized with unique cDNA molecular identifiers, the study measured how TCR beta repertoire diversity changes with age. Four age groups were formed from the donors: young (average approximately 17 years), middle-aged (around 37), aged (roughly 59) and long-lived (less than 85). To avoid experimental bias, donors of different ages were randomly spread across the sequencing lanes.

With respect to this clonotype: The antigen it recognizes is unknown. No quality values exist for individual bases; no much larger clone is one base distant.

Library creation used 5' RACE. Data came from an Illumina HiSeq 2500. A second PCR of about 7 to 12 cycles was performed with a sample-barcoded 5' primer and a J-beta primer mix. Each TCR beta cDNA molecule received a unique molecular identifier from a template-switch 5' adaptor carrying 12 random nucleotides. Each sample yielded at least 2.5 million CDR3-containing paired-end reads. First-strand cDNA was synthesized from all RNA with the Mint cDNA synthesis kit, primed by a TRBC-specific oligonucleotide. Following uracil-DNA glycosylase treatment, all cDNA underwent a first 18-cycle PCR with the universal primers M1SS and BC2_uni_R. Per the original workflow: Each sample was normalized by randomly selecting 1 million high-quality reads, each carrying a distinct molecular identifier. Reads with shared molecular identifiers were discarded instead of being binned into consensus sequences. CDR3 identification, clonotype clustering and error correction used MiTCR with a Q25 quality threshold and the strictest error-elimination algorithm. A nonparametric unseen species model using Euler transformation provided a lower-bound estimate of total TCR beta diversity. TCRdb redid the processing of the public reads, applying fastp at Q25 and MiXCR, and retained in-frame beta chains. CDR3 protein sequences are deduplicated, and each keeps its most common genes and DNA. The V and J calls reflect TCRdb's pipeline rather than the authors' work. The table for this sample lists hundreds of thousands of distinct CDR3 sequences; 46% of them were counted only once. Around 18% of the sample is taken by the ten largest.

Paper-wide results and their limitations: Bulk unsorted PBMC profiling prevented conclusive comparison of naive and antigen-experienced compartments. There was a strong correlation between observed TCR beta diversity and the percentage of naive T cells measured by flow cytometry. Compared with the aged group, the long-lived group had more naive CD4+ T cells, fewer expanded clones and increased TCR diversity, a pattern suggesting age selection. As age increased, observed TCR beta diversity per million T cells dropped in a roughly linear way, and a significant reduction was already evident by age about 40. Estimates of total diversity based on one million sequenced T cells were regarded as lower bounds and as underestimates. Because the CMV infection status of the donors was unknown, age-related changes in expanded clonotypes may potentially have been confounded.

The donors were around 39 Caucasian individuals from Russia, aged about 6 to 100 years, who were systemically healthy. Approximately 9.3 milliliters of peripheral blood were collected from each donor into EDTA-treated Vacutainer tubes. Ficoll-Paque density-gradient centrifugation was used to isolate PBMCs, with at least 6.5 million obtained per sample. Total RNA, at least 6 micrograms per sample, was extracted from PBMCs with Trizol reagent. For every donor, an aliquot of PBMCs went through flow cytometry to measure the percentages of naive CD45RAhigh/CD27high T cells. Source material: blood. This TCR came from an older man in good health.

The base sequence is TGTGCCAGCAGCTTAGCGGGGCCTCTTCAAGAGACCCAGTACTTC. The translation is CASSLAGPLQETQYF. The chain was built from TRBV7-2 and TRBJ2-5; the D gene is perhaps TRBD1, from 5 matching bases. From the cysteine through the phenylalanine, the CDR3 covers 15 amino acids. Of all the DNA, just the CDR3 is kept, 45 bases in frame from base 1. CDR1 and CDR2, looked up from the germline V gene, are SGHTA and FQGNSA. V is clipped by 0 bases and J by 2 bases, and the sequence between their germline boundaries is 10 bases long. The variable domain in full, with residues beyond the CDR3 obtained from the reference TRBV7-2 and TRBJ2-5 genes, is GAGVSQSPSNKVTEKGKDVELRCDPISGHTALYWYRQSLGQGLEFLIYFQGNSAPDKSGLPSDRFSAERTGGSVSTLTIQRTQQEDSAVYLCASSLAGPLQETQYFGPGTRLLVL.